One and the same sample provided the 16 T cell receptor beta chains below, sequenced in a study of identical twins. Each CDR3 protein is one row after TCRdb ran MiXCR on the 5' RACE reads. The sample includes around 340,000 distinct CDR3 sequences, roughly 9% of them seen just once. Material for sequencing was naive T cells sorted from blood. These receptors all stem from a woman aged 45-59 years in good health.

The gene calls are TRBV5-1 and TRBJ2-7, with 11 bases that match TRBD2. Germline CDR1 reads SGHRS; CDR2 reads YFSETQ. This CDR3 region has 14 residues. The V and J ends lost 7 bases and 1 base, in that order; junction bases with no gene match: 4. For the CDR3, the DNA is TGCGCCAGCGGGCTAGCGGGAGGTTCCTACGAGCAGTACTTC. Residues: CASGLAGGSYEQYF.

This clonotype was seen many times. This chain joins TRBV5-1 and TRBJ2-5; tentative D call: TRBD2 (5 bases). In germline, CDR1 is SGHRS, CDR2 YFSETQ. This CDR3 has 15 amino acids. V was trimmed by 0 bases and J by 5 bases, leaving 14 bases between them. The CDR3 spells CASSLEWAGGETQYF. The CDR3 region has the DNA TGCGCCAGCAGCTTGGAATGGGCAGGCGGGGAGACCCAGTACTTC.

V and J are TRBV12-3 or TRBV12-4 and TRBJ1-1; D is perhaps TRBD1 (5 bases). CDR3 length equals 11 residues. With 10 bases removed from V and 6 bases from J, the gap between germline ends came to 12 bases. The CDR3 here is CAIRRGPEAFF. DNA for the CDR3: TGTGCCATCAGGAGGGGTCCTGAAGCTTTCTTT.

This clonotype has ten or more counts. The V gene is TRBV5-1, the J gene TRBJ2-5; no reliable D call. Trimming took 5 bases from V and 0 from J, leaving 5 bases between them. Germline V lookup: CDR1 SGHRS, CDR2 YFSETQ. This CDR3 spans 12 amino acids. The CDR3 DNA reads as TGCGCCAGCAGGTTGCACCAAGAGACCCAGTACTTC. Amino acids: CASRLHQETQYF.

This clonotype was counted at least ten times. This sequence joins TRBV3-1 and TRBJ2-1; D is uncertain. V was cut by 4 bases and J by 7 bases, with 17 bases left in between. This CDR3 comprises 15 residues. Germline CDR1 reads LGHDT; CDR2 reads YNNKEL (reference sequence). The CDR3 DNA is TGTGCCAGCAGCCGCGACGAGGTCTTCTTGAATGAGCAGTTCTTC. This encodes CASSRDEVFLNEQFF.

The chain carries TRBV3-1 and TRBJ2-3, with a weak D call TRBD2 (5 bases). The CDR3 is 15 amino acids. Germline V gives CDR1 LGHDT, CDR2 YNNKEL (reference sequence). Trimming took off 1 base at V and 3 bases at J, with 11 bases between the two ends. The CDR3: CASSQGRSGTDTQYF. The CDR3 DNA reads as TGTGCCAGCAGCCAAGGGAGGAGCGGTACAGATACGCAGTATTTT.

V gene TRBV24-1 combines with J gene TRBJ2-1, with D unresolved. The V end lost 3 bases, the J end lost 1 base, and 12 bases lay between the germline ends. The CDR3 runs 16 residues. CDR1 is KGHDR and CDR2 is SFDVKD in the germline V gene. The CDR3 loop reads CATSDSDWVSYNEQFF. The DNA for the CDR3 is TGTGCCACCAGTGATAGCGACTGGGTTTCCTACAATGAGCAGTTCTTC.

V usage is TRBV7-2 and J usage is TRBJ2-5; D gene ambiguous. The V gene lost 6 bases and the J gene lost 5 bases, with 10 bases spanning the gap. Germline V CDR1 and CDR2: SGHTA, FQGNSA. The CDR3 is 12 residues long. For the CDR3, the DNA is TGTGCCAGCAGTGGGCTTATGGAGACCCAGTACTTC. This codes for CASSGLMETQYF.

The V gene is TRBV7-6, the J gene TRBJ2-7; D may be TRBD1 or TRBD2 (5 bases each). Germline V gene data show CDR1 as SGHVS and CDR2 as FNYEAQ. The CDR3 is 11 residues long. V lost 1 base and J lost 12, with 10 bases in between. CDR3 sequence: CASSLGGAPYF. In nucleotides, the CDR3 is TGTGCCAGCAGCTTAGGAGGGGCTCCGTACTTC.

This chain links TRBV15 with TRBJ1-2; D not resolved. Trimming took 3 bases from V and 8 from J, leaving 16 bases between them. From germline, CDR1 is LNHNV and CDR2 YYDKDF (reference sequence). This CDR3 comprises 14 residues. CDR3 DNA sequence: TGTGCCACCAGCAGTCTCAAACAACAGAGGGGCTACACCTTC. Residues: CATSSLKQQRGYTF. Looking up the rest from reference TRBV15 and TRBJ1-2 gives the full variable domain: DAMVIQNPRYQVTQFGKPVTLSCSQTLNHNVMYWYQQKSSQAPKLLFHYYDKDFNNEADTPDNFQSRRPNTSFCFLDIRSPGLGDTAMYLCATSSLKQQRGYTFGSGTRLTVV.

This clonotype turned up a few times. V and J are TRBV5-1 and TRBJ2-3; D is unclear. This CDR3 spans 15 amino acids. Trimming took off 3 bases at V and 8 bases at J, with 19 bases between the two ends. The V gene's germline CDR1 is SGHRS and CDR2 YFSETQ. The CDR3 spells CASSSTSRGMGTQYF. The CDR3 bases are TGCGCCAGCAGCTCCACTTCTAGAGGAATGGGTACGCAGTATTTT.

The chain uses TRBV5-1 and TRBJ2-2; TRBD2 might be the D (5 bases). V was pared by 1 base and J by 7 bases, with 11 bases between. The germline V gene has CDR1 SGHRS and CDR2 YFSETQ. The CDR3 is 14 amino acids. The CDR3 nucleotides are TGCGCCAGCAGCTTGCCGCGGGTGGACGGGGAGCTGTTTTTT. It encodes CASSLPRVDGELFF.

V is TRBV4-1 and J is TRBJ2-2; possibly TRBD1 or TRBD2 for D (5 bases each). Between the trimmed V and J ends, which lost 3 bases and 6 bases, there was a span of 11 bases. The length of the CDR3 is 14 residues. The germline V gene has CDR1 MGHRA and CDR2 YSYEKL. The CDR3 nucleotides are TGCGCCAGCAGCCACAGGGAGTCCGCCGGGGAGCTGTTTTTT. This encodes CASSHRESAGELFF.

The V call is TRBV5-5, the J call TRBJ2-7; D is unresolved. The CDR3 length is 13 residues. The V gene lost 2 bases and the J gene lost 3 bases, with 9 bases spanning the gap. Germline CDR1 SGHKS, CDR2 YYEKEE (reference sequence). The CDR3 loop reads CASSLLRDYEQYF. CDR3 coding DNA: TGTGCCAGCAGCTTATTACGCGACTACGAGCAGTACTTC. Drawing the rest from reference TRBV5-5 and TRBJ2-7, the complete variable domain is DAGVTQSPTHLIKTRGQQVTLRCSPISGHKSVSWYQQVLGQGPQFIFQYYEKEERGRGNFPDRFSARQFPNYSSELNVNALLLGDSALYLCASSLLRDYEQYFGPGTRLTVT.

Ten or more counts support this clonotype. CDR3 nucleotide sequence: TGTGCCAGCAGCTTACCGCGCGATCTTAGCACAGATACGCAGTATTTT. Residues: CASSLPRDLSTDTQYF. The chain joins TRBV11-2 to TRBJ2-3; no reliable D call. Trimming shortened V by 2 bases and J by 0 bases, and 12 bases separated the two germline ends. The CDR3 runs to 16 residues. Germline V lookup: CDR1 SGHAT, CDR2 FQNNGV.

This clonotype has a count of ten or more. The chain couples TRBV29-1 to TRBJ2-5; tentatively, D is TRBD2 (7 bases). The CDR3 loop spans 15 amino acids. Trimming shortened V by 4 bases and J by 5 bases, and 20 bases separated the two germline ends. Germline CDR1 reads SQVTM; CDR2 reads ANQGSEA. The CDR3 DNA follows: TGCAGCGTTGCCGGACCGTCGGGGGGCGGGGAGACCCAGTACTTC. Its protein product is CSVAGPSGGGETQYF.